Presented here are 10 T cell receptor beta chains from one specimen sequenced in a study of T-cell memory formation after mild COVID-19. TCRdb processed the 5' RACE reads anew with MiXCR; each CDR3 protein has one entry. The repertoire has around 340,000 distinct CDR3 sequences, about an eighth of them found once; the top ten carry around 21%. The sample comprised PBMCs or a T cell subset sorted from them (not recorded which). These receptors were obtained from a man younger than 30 who had mild COVID-19 (a few samples of this study predate the infection). Cell type and time point are not known.

This clonotype was recorded many times. The chain uses TRBV12-3 or TRBV12-4 and TRBJ2-1; 12 bases fit TRBD2. V lost 1 base, J lost 5 bases, and 0 bases stayed unmatched. CDR3 length equals 15 residues. CDR3: CASSLGTSGNNEQFF. The CDR3 coding sequence is TGTGCCAGCAGTTTAGGGACTAGCGGGAACAATGAGCAGTTCTTC.

This clonotype was observed a handful of times. The chain joins TRBV4-2 to TRBJ1-4, with TRBD1 as a possible D gene (5 bases). The length of the CDR3 is 15 residues. Trimming took 0 bases from V and 8 from J, leaving 13 bases between them. CDR1 LGHNA and CDR2 YNFKEQ come from the germline V gene. The CDR3 loop is CASSQDGAGHEKLFF. The CDR3 DNA follows: TGTGCCAGCAGCCAAGATGGGGCAGGGCACGAAAAACTGTTTTTT.

V usage is TRBV5-1 and J usage is TRBJ1-2; 7 bases are shared with TRBD1. Germline CDR1 and CDR2: SGHRS and YFSETQ. The CDR3 is made up of 14 amino acids. The J segment lost 3 bases and the V segment lost 0 bases, leaving 2 bases of the junction unmatched. The chain's CDR3 is CASSLVTGDYGYTF. The CDR3 DNA reads TGCGCCAGCAGCTTGGTTACAGGGGACTATGGCTACACCTTC. Full variable domain (rest looked up from reference TRBV5-1 and TRBJ1-2): KAGVTQTPRYLIKTRGQQVTLSCSPISGHRSVSWYQQTPGQGLQFLFEYFSETQRNKGNFPGRFSGRQFSNSRSEMNVSTLELGDSALYLCASSLVTGDYGYTFGSGTRLTVV.

This clonotype was counted many times. The V and J genes are TRBV20-1 and TRBJ1-6, with a possible D match to TRBD1 (5 bases). This CDR3 is built from 15 residues. V lost 0 bases and J 9 bases, leaving 15 bases between the germline ends. Germline assignment: CDR1 DFQATT and CDR2 SNEGSKA (reference sequence). Here the CDR3 DNA reads TGCAGTGCTAGAGATCCAAGGGCAGGGAGTTCACCCCTCCACTTT. Encoded protein: CSARDPRAGSSPLHF.

The chain uses TRBV29-1 and TRBJ1-2, with D uncertain. The CDR3 covers 10 residues. With 3 bases removed from V and 4 bases from J, the gap between germline ends came to 3 bases. Germline CDR1 and CDR2: SQVTM and ANQGSEA. In DNA, the CDR3 is TGCAGCGTTGACGTCTATGGCTACACCTTC. Amino acids: CSVDVYGYTF.

The sample holds a few counts of this clonotype. The rearrangement joins TRBV7-9 to TRBJ2-7; tentatively, D is TRBD1 (6 bases). Germline CDR1 and CDR2: SEHNR and FQNEAQ (reference sequence). The CDR3 is made up of 12 amino acids. V shed 1 base and J shed 7 bases, with 8 bases lying between them. The CDR3 spells CASSLEGVEQYV. The CDR3 DNA sequence: TGTGCCAGCAGCTTAGAGGGGGTGGAGCAGTACGTC.

Comment on this clonotype: The junction and the germline gene differ at one end; a read error may be behind it. The V and J genes are TRBV7-7 and TRBJ2-5; the D gene is possibly TRBD2 (6 bases). The germline V gene has CDR1 SSHAT and CDR2 FNYEAQ (reference sequence). This CDR3 region has 15 residues. The CDR3, as DNA: TGTGCTAGCAGCTTAGCGGACACCAGCCAAGAGACCCAGTACTTC. It codes for CASSLADTSQETQYF.

In this sample, this clonotype turned up many times. The rearrangement links TRBV12-5 to TRBJ2-7, with D perhaps matching TRBD1 or TRBD2 (5 bases each). Germline CDR1 and CDR2: LGHNT and FRNRAP. This CDR3 spans 17 amino acids. V was trimmed by 0 bases and J by 2 bases, leaving 17 bases between them. CDR3 sequence: CASGLVRLTAEPYEQYF. The CDR3 nucleotides are TGTGCTAGTGGTTTGGTACGATTGACAGCGGAACCCTACGAGCAGTACTTC.

The chain uses TRBV3-1 and TRBJ1-1; no definite D call. CDR1 LGHDT and CDR2 YNNKEL come from the germline V gene (reference sequence). This CDR3 contains 11 residues. V was shortened by 2 bases and J by 7 bases, with 5 bases between the two germline ends. In DNA, the CDR3 is TGTGCCAGCAGCCAATCTAGTGAAGCTTTCTTT. It translates to CASSQSSEAFF. Variable domain in full (rest from reference TRBV3-1 and TRBJ1-1): DTAVSQTPKYLVTQMGNDKSIKCEQNLGHDTMYWYKQDSKKFLKIMFSYNNKELIINETVPNRFSPKSPDKAHLNLHINSLELGDSAVYFCASSQSSEAFFGQGTRLTVV.

This chain links TRBV5-1 with TRBJ2-1; no definite D call. In germline, CDR1 is SGHRS, CDR2 YFSETQ. The CDR3 length is 13 residues. The germline V and J ends were trimmed by 0 bases and 4 bases, with 5 bases remaining between them. CDR3 DNA sequence: TGCGCCAGCAGCTTGGGCATGTACAATGAGCAGTTCTTC. It translates to CASSLGMYNEQFF. Combining the CDR3 with reference TRBV5-1 and TRBJ2-1 gives the whole variable domain KAGVTQTPRYLIKTRGQQVTLSCSPISGHRSVSWYQQTPGQGLQFLFEYFSETQRNKGNFPGRFSGRQFSNSRSEMNVSTLELGDSALYLCASSLGMYNEQFFGPGTRLTVL.